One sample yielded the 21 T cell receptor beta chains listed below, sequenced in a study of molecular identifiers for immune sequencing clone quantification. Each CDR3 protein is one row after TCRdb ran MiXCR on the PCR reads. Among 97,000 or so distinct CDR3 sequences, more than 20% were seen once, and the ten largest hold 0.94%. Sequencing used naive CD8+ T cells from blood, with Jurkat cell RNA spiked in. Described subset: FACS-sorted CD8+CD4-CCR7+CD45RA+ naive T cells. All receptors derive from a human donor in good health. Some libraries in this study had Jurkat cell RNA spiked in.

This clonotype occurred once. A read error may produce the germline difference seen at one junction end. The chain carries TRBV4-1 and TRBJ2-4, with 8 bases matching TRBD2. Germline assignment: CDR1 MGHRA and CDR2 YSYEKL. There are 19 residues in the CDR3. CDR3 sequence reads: CASSPAGVANLVAKNIRYF. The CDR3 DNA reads TGCGCCAGCAGCCCAGCGGGGGTTGCCAACTTGGTAGCCAAAAACATTCGGTACTTC.

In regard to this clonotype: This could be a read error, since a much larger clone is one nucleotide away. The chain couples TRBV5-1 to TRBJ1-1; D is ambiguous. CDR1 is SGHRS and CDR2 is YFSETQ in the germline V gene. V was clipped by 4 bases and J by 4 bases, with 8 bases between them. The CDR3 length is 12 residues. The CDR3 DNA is TGCGCCAGCAGCCCGGACCCCACTGAAGCTTTCTTT. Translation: CASSPDPTEAFF.

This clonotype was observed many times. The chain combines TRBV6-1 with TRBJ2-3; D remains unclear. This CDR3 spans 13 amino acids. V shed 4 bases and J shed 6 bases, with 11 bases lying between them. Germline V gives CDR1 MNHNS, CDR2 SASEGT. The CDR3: CASSALPQDTQYF. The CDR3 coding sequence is TGTGCCAGCAGTGCACTGCCCCAGGATACGCAGTATTTT.

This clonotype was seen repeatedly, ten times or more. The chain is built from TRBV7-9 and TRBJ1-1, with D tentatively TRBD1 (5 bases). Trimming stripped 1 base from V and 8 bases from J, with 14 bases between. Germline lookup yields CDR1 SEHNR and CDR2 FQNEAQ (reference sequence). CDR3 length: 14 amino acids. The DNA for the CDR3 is TGTGCCAGCAGCTTAGGTGGGGAGCGGACAGAAGCTTTCTTT. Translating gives CASSLGGERTEAFF.

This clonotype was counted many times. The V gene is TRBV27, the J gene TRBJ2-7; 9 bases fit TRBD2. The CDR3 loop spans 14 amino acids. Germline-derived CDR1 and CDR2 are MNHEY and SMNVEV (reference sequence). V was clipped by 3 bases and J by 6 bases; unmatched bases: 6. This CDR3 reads CASSFKLAGAEQYF. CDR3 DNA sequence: TGTGCCAGCAGTTTTAAATTAGCGGGAGCCGAGCAGTACTTC.

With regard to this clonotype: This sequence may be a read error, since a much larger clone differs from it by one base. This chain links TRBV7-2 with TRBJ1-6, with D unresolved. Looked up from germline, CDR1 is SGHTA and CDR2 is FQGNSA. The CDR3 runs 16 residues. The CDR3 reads CAISLVSEIYNSPLHF. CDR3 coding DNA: TGTGCCATCAGCTTAGTTTCGGAGATCTATAATTCACCCCTCCACTTT.

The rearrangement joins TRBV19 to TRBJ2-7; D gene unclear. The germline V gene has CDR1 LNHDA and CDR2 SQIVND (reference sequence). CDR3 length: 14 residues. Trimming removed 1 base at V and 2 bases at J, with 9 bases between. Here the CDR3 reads CASSIGGRTYEQYF. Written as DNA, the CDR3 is TGTGCCAGTAGTATAGGCGGCCGAACCTACGAGCAGTACTTC. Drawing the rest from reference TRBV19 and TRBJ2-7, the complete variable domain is DGGITQSPKYLFRKEGQNVTLSCEQNLNHDAMYWYRQDPGQGLRLIYYSQIVNDFQKGDIAEGYSVSREKKESFPLTVTSAQKNPTAFYLCASSIGGRTYEQYFGPGTRLTVT.

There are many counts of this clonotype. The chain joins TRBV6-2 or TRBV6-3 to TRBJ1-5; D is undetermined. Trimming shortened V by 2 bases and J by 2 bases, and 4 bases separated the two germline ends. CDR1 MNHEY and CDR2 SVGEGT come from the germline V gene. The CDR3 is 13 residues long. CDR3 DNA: TGTGCCAGCAGTTACGGGGGCAATCAGCCCCAGCATTTT. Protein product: CASSYGGNQPQHF.

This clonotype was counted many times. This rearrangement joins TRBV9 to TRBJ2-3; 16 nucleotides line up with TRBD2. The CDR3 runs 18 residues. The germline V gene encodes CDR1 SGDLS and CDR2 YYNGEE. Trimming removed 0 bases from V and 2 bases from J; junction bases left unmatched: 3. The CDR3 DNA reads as TGTGCCAGCAGCGTAGCGGGACTAGCGGGAGGGTTCACAGATACGCAGTATTTT. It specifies CASSVAGLAGGFTDTQYF.

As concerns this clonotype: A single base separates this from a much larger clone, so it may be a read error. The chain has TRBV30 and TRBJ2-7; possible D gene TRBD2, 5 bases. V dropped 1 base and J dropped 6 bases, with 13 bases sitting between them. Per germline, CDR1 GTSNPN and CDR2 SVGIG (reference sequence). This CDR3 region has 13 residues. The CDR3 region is CAWSALEVSEQYF. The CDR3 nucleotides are TGTGCCTGGAGTGCCTTGGAGGTAAGCGAGCAGTACTTC.

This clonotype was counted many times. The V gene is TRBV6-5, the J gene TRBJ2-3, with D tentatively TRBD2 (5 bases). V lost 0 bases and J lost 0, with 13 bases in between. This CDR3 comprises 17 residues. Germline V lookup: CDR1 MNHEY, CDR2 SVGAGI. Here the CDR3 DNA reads TGTGCCAGCAGTTACTCGAATGTTGGCGGGAGCACAGATACGCAGTATTTT. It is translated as CASSYSNVGGSTDTQYF.

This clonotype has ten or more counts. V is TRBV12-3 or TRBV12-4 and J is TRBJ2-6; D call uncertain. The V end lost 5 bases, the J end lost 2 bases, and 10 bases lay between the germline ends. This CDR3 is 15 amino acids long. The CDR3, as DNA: TGTGCCAGCAGTACCCCCACCACTGGGGCCAACGTCCTGACTTTC. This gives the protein CASSTPTTGANVLTF.

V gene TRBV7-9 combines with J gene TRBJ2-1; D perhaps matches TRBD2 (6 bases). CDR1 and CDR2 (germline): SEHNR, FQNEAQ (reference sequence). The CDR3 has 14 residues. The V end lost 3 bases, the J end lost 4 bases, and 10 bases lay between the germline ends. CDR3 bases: TGTGCCAGCAGCTTCTCGGGACTGTACAATGAGCAGTTCTTC. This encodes CASSFSGLYNEQFF. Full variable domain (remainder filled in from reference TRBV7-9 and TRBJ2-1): DTGVSQNPRHKITKRGQNVTFRCDPISEHNRLYWYRQTLGQGPEFLTYFQNEAQLEKSRLLSDRFSAERPKGSFSTLEIQRTEQGDSAMYLCASSFSGLYNEQFFGPGTRLTVL.

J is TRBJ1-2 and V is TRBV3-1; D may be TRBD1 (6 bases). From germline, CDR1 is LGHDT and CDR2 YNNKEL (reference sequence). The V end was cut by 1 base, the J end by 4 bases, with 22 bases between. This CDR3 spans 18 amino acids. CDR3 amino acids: CASSQVTPVEGVSYGYTF. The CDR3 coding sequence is TGTGCCAGCAGCCAAGTAACCCCCGTGGAGGGGGTAAGCTATGGCTACACCTTC. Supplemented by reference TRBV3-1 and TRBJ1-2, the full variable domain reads DTAVSQTPKYLVTQMGNDKSIKCEQNLGHDTMYWYKQDSKKFLKIMFSYNNKELIINETVPNRFSPKSPDKAHLNLHINSLELGDSAVYFCASSQVTPVEGVSYGYTFGSGTRLTVV.

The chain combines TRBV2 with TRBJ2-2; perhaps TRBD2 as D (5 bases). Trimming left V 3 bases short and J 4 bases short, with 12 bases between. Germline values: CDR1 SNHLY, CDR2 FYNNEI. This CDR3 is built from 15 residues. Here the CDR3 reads CASSEGWGATGELFF. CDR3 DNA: TGTGCCAGCAGTGAGGGGTGGGGAGCCACCGGGGAGCTGTTTTTT.

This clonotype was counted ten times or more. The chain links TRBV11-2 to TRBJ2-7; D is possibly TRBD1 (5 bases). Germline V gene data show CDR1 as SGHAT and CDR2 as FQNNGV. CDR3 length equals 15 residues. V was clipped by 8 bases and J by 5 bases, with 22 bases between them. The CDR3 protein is CASGALSGHYNEQYF. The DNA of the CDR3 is TGTGCCAGCGGCGCCCTGTCCGGACATTATAACGAGCAGTACTTC.

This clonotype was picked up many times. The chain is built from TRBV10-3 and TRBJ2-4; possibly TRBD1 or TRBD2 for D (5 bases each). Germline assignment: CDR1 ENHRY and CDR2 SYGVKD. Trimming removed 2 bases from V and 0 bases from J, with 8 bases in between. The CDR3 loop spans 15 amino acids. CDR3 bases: TGTGCCATCAGTGAGCAGGGAGTAGCCAAAAACATTCAGTACTTC. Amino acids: CAISEQGVAKNIQYF.

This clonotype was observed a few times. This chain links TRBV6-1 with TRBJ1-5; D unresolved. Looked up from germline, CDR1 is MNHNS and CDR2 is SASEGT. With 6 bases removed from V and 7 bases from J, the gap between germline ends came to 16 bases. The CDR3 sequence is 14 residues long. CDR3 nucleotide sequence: TGTGCCAGCAGCGCCAAGGGTGGCGGGCAGCCCCAGCATTTT. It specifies CASSAKGGGQPQHF.

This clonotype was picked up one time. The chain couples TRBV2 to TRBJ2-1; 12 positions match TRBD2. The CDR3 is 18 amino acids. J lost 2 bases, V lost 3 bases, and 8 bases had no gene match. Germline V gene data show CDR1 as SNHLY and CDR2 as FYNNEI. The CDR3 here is CASSEIRTSGAAYNEQFF. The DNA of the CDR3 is TGTGCCAGCAGTGAGATAAGGACTAGCGGGGCCGCCTACAATGAGCAGTTCTTC. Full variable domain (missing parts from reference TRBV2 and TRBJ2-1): EPEVTQTPSHQVTQMGQEVILRCVPISNHLYFYWYRQILGQKVEFLVSFYNNEISEKSEIFDDQFSVERPDGSNFTLKIRSTKLEDSAMYFCASSEIRTSGAAYNEQFFGPGTRLTVL.

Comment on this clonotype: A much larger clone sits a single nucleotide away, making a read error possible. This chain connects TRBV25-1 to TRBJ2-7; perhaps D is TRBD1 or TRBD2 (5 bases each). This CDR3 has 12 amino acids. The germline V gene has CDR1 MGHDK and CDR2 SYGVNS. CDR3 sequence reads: CAPGTEFYEQHF. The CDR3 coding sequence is TGTGCCCCCGGGACGGAATTTTACGAGCAGCACTTC.

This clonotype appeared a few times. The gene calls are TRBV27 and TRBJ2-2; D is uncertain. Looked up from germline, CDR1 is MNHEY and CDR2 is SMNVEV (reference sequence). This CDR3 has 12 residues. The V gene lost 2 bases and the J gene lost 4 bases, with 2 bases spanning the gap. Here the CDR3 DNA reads TGTGCCAGCAGTTTACTCACCGGGGAGCTGTTTTTT. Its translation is CASSLLTGELFF.